These T cell receptor beta chains were read from a single sample in a study of T cell changes during pregnancy in multiple sclerosis. The table came from immunoSEQ multiplex PCR; TCRdb's copy has only in-frame clones and leaves some out. The sample carries about 42,000 clones, 91% recorded once. Sample: CD4+ T cells from peripheral blood mononuclear cells, taken after pregnancy. These receptors were obtained from a female donor in good health, enrolled as a control in a pregnancy study. Each CDR3 is given with its conserved first and last residue. The D gene is left open where the match is weak. The size field is filled for only some rows; it gives once, few, many or a size class.

d_gene	abundance	v_gene	j_gene	CDR3nt	CDR3aa
-	-	TRBV27	TRBJ2-5	TGTGCCAGCAGTTGGCGGGTCCAAGAGACCCAGTACTTC	CASSWRVQETQYF
-	-	TRBV7-9	TRBJ2-5	TGTGCCAGCAGCCGAGGGCTAAGGGCCGTTAGAAGCCAAGAGACCCAGTACTTC	CASSRGLRAVRSQETQYF
TRBD1	-	TRBV28	TRBJ1-1	TGTGCCAGCAGCGCGGCGCGGGTCCAGGGGGCTCTTGACGCTTTCTTT	CASSAARVQGALDAFF
-	once	TRBV6-1	TRBJ1-4	TGTGCCAGCATAGGGGGGGCGCCGGAAAAACTGTTTTTT	CASIGGAPEKLFF
TRBD2	-	TRBV20-1	TRBJ2-7	TGCAGTGCGCGGCGGGGGGGCGAGCAGTACTTC	CSARRGGEQYF
-	-	TRBV7-9	TRBJ1-4	TGTGCCAGCAGCTTAGGAGGAGAAAAACTGTTTTTT	CASSLGGEKLFF
-	-	TRBV11-2	TRBJ1-3	TGTGCCAGCAGCTTAGGCGTTTCCTCTGGAAACACCATATATTTT	CASSLGVSSGNTIYF
-	-	TRBV5-1	TRBJ2-5	TGCGCCAGCAGCCTTTACAGTAACCAAGAGACCCAGTACTTC	CASSLYSNQETQYF
TRBD2	-	TRBV7-7	TRBJ2-3	TGTGCCAGCTCCGCGGGCGGGGGGGCCCTAGATACGCAGTATTTT	CASSAGGGALDTQYF
-	-	TRBV11-3	TRBJ2-1	TGTGCCAGCGCGGGGCGCCCGAGCTCCTACAATGAGCAGTTCTTC	CASAGRPSSYNEQFF
-	few	TRBV7-9	TRBJ1-3	TGTGCCAGCAGCCCCTATTGGGGGGTTGACGGAAACACCATATATTTT	CASSPYWGVDGNTIYF